This TCR beta chain is drawn from a study of CD8+ T cells in alopecia areata. The V gene's germline CDR1 is SGDLS and CDR2 YYNGEE. The CDR3 contains 16 residues. Sampling of alopecia areata patients yielded lesional scalp punch biopsies as well as peripheral blood. Note on this clone: The antigen is not known.

cDNA prepared by RNA extraction and subsequent reverse transcription served as the template for sequencing. Profiling relied on immunoSEQ multiplex PCR, and the TCRdb table lists in-frame clones only, not all of them. The sample lists 150,000 or so clones, about 49% occurring once. Study findings and constraints: Lesional scalp, notably in alopecia totalis/universalis, had clonality above that of normal scalp.

This material consisted of CD8+ T cells sorted from blood, taken at week 0. This receptor was taken from a human donor with alopecia areata. The chain couples TRBV9 to TRBJ2-3; 7 nucleotides line up with TRBD1. Written as DNA, the CDR3 is TGTGTCGGGACGGACCGTGAGGGGGCCTCCACAGATACGCAGTATTTT. Encoded protein: CVGTDREGASTDTQYF.